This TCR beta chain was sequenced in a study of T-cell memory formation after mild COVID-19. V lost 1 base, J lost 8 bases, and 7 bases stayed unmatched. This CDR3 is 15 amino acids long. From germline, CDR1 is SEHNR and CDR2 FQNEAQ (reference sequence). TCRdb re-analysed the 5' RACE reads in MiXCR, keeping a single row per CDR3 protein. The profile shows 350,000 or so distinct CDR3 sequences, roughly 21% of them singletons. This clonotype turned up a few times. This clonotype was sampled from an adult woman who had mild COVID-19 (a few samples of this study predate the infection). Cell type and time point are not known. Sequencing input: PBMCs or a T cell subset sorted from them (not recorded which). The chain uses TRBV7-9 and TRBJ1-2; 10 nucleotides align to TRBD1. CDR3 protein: CASSLGDRGLLGYTF. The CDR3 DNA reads TGTGCCAGCAGCTTAGGAGACAGGGGGCTGTTAGGCTACACCTTC.